Listed here are 20 T cell receptor beta chains from one sample, sequenced in a study of blood T cell repertoires in COVID-19. Method: immunoSEQ multiplex PCR; TCRdb's copy keeps in-frame clones and lacks some. This sample carries 89,000 or so clones, approximately 81% of them seen once, and the ten largest clones take roughly 40%. The sequenced material came from peripheral blood. Receptors were obtained from a man aged 80 or over with acute or convalescent COVID-19.

The CDR3 DNA follows: TGTGCCAGCAGTTCGCTACAGGGGGCAGGTGAGCAGTTCTTC. Its translation is CASSSLQGAGEQFF. V is TRBV6-5 and J is TRBJ2-1; 9 bases agree with TRBD1. V was clipped by 4 bases and J by 9 bases; unmatched bases: 7. From germline, CDR1 is MNHEY and CDR2 SVGAGI. The CDR3 runs 14 residues.

This clone appeared a single time. The chain combines TRBV5-4 with TRBJ2-7; a weak D match, TRBD2 (6 bases). The CDR3 loop spans 16 amino acids. Trimming shortened V by 4 bases and J by 0 bases, and 17 bases separated the two germline ends. In germline, CDR1 is SGHNT, CDR2 YYREEE (reference sequence). CDR3 sequence reads: CASSPVGGSLSYEQYF. The CDR3 DNA is TGTGCCAGCAGCCCGGTCGGGGGTAGCCTCTCCTACGAGCAGTACTTC.

The V gene is TRBV3-1 (or the pseudogene TRBV3-2), the J gene TRBJ2-1; the D is unclear. CDR1 LGHDT and CDR2 YNNKEL come from the germline V gene (reference sequence). The CDR3 sequence is 11 residues long. Between the trimmed V and J ends, which lost 6 bases and 8 bases, there was a span of 8 bases. The CDR3 DNA is TGTGCCAGCAGTGGAGTTTATGAGCAGTTCTTC. Translating gives CASSGVYEQFF.

This chain links TRBV29-1 with TRBJ1-4; D is unclear. The CDR3 has 13 residues. Germline loops: CDR1 SQVTM, CDR2 ANQGSEA. V lost 1 base and J lost 4, with 7 bases in between. CDR3 bases: TGCAGCGTTGAAGGCAGCGATAATGAAAAACTGTTTTTT. Residues: CSVEGSDNEKLFF.

The V call is TRBV7-2, the J call TRBJ1-3; the D gene is possibly TRBD1 (5 bases). The CDR3 spans 18 residues. V was shortened by 4 bases and J by 0 bases, with 19 bases between the two germline ends. The V gene's germline CDR1 is SGHTA and CDR2 FQGNSA. The CDR3 sequence: CASSSGGFGGSSGNTIYF. The CDR3 DNA follows: TGTGCCAGCAGCTCCGGTGGGTTTGGGGGGAGCTCTGGAAACACCATATATTTT.

The chain uses TRBV7-6 and TRBJ2-7, with 11 bases aligning to TRBD2. Germline trimming cut 6 bases from V and 7 bases from J; bases unmatched to any gene: 8. CDR3 length: 14 residues. Germline CDR1 reads SGHVS; CDR2 reads FNYEAQ. CDR3 DNA sequence: TGTGCCAGCAGTAATAGCGGGAGGGCCGGGGAGCAGTACTTC. It is translated as CASSNSGRAGEQYF.

CDR3 DNA: TGCAGCGTACAAAGCACAGATACGCAGTATTTT. Protein product: CSVQSTDTQYF. The chain combines TRBV29-1 with TRBJ2-3; D is uncertain. Germline V gene sequence: CDR1 SQVTM, CDR2 ANQGSEA. The CDR3 length is 11 residues. Trimming took 6 bases from V and 0 from J, leaving 4 bases between them.

The V call is TRBV7-8, the J call TRBJ1-5, with D unclear. V lost 2 bases, J lost 0 bases, and 5 bases lay in between. Germline V gives CDR1 SGHVS, CDR2 FQNEAQ. This CDR3 region has 14 residues. The CDR3 coding sequence is TGTGCCAGCAGCTTAACTTATAGCAATCAGCCCCAGCATTTT. Translation: CASSLTYSNQPQHF.

The chain has TRBV28 and TRBJ2-5; 9 bases are shared with TRBD1. This CDR3 contains 13 residues. With 10 bases clipped from V and 6 bases from J, the junction kept 9 bases outside the gene matches. Germline V gives CDR1 MDHEN, CDR2 SYDVKM. The CDR3 coding sequence is TGTGCCACCTTAGGGGACAGGGAAAAGACCCAGTACTTC. Translation gives CATLGDREKTQYF.

The rearrangement joins TRBV27 to TRBJ2-2; D not certain. CDR1 and CDR2 (germline): MNHEY, SMNVEV (reference sequence). Trimming stripped 2 bases from V and 2 bases from J, with 18 bases between. The CDR3 has 18 residues. The CDR3 bases are TGTGCCAGCAGTTTACTCCTCTCGAGGCGTGGTAACACCGGGGAGCTGTTTTTT. Its translation: CASSLLLSRRGNTGELFF.

The chain links TRBV27 to TRBJ1-5, with no clear D. Germline CDR1 MNHEY, CDR2 SMNVEV (reference sequence). CDR3 length equals 13 residues. The V gene lost 3 bases and the J gene lost 7 bases, with 10 bases spanning the gap. In nucleotides, the CDR3 is TGTGCCAGCAGTTTTGTGAGCCGACAGCCCCAGCATTTT. This gives the protein CASSFVSRQPQHF.

This clone was seen just once. This chain joins TRBV29-1 and TRBJ2-3; the match to TRBD1 covers 9 bases. CDR1 and CDR2 from the germline V gene are SQVTM and ANQGSEA. V dropped 4 bases and J dropped 0; count of bases not matched to a gene: 8. CDR3 length: 16 residues. The CDR3 DNA reads as TGCAGCGTTGGTCAAGGACAGGGGACTAGCACAGATACGCAGTATTTT. This translates into CSVGQGQGTSTDTQYF.

This sequence joins TRBV30 and TRBJ2-7, with 7 bases identical to TRBD2. J lost 4 bases, V lost 7 bases, and 10 bases had no gene match. This CDR3 contains 13 residues. Germline CDR1 GTSNPN, CDR2 SVGIG (reference sequence). The CDR3 protein is CAFQRTSSYEQYF. The CDR3 DNA reads as TGTGCCTTCCAAAGGACTAGTAGTTACGAGCAGTACTTC. Variable domain in full (rest from reference TRBV30 and TRBJ2-7): SQTIHQWPATLVQPVGSPLSLECTVEGTSNPNLYWYRQAAGRGLQLLFYSVGIGQISSEVPQNLSASRPQDRQFILSSKKLLLSDSGFYLCAFQRTSSYEQYFGPGTRLTVT.

This rearrangement joins TRBV2 to TRBJ2-5; TRBD2 agrees at 9 bases. The germline CDR1 and CDR2 sequences are SNHLY and FYNNEI. V dropped 6 bases and J dropped 3; count of bases not matched to a gene: 2. There are 13 residues in the CDR3. The CDR3 loop is CASSVAGEETQYF. The CDR3 DNA sequence: TGTGCCAGCAGCGTAGCGGGGGAAGAGACCCAGTACTTC. Full variable domain (outside the CDR3, taken from reference TRBV2 and TRBJ2-5): EPEVTQTPSHQVTQMGQEVILRCVPISNHLYFYWYRQILGQKVEFLVSFYNNEISEKSEIFDDQFSVERPDGSNFTLKIRSTKLEDSAMYFCASSVAGEETQYFGPGTRLLVL.

The gene calls are TRBV2 and TRBJ1-1, with D perhaps matching TRBD1 (6 bases). V was trimmed by 6 bases and J by 1 base, leaving 12 bases between them. CDR1 SNHLY and CDR2 FYNNEI come from the germline V gene. The CDR3 is made up of 14 amino acids. CDR3 amino acids: CASSGRGANTEAFF. CDR3 DNA: TGTGCCAGCAGCGGTCGGGGGGCGAACACTGAAGCTTTCTTT.

The chain recombines TRBV19 with TRBJ2-1, with 12 bases fitting TRBD2. Germline values: CDR1 LNHDA, CDR2 SQIVND (reference sequence). The J segment lost 9 bases and the V segment lost 4 bases, leaving 7 bases of the junction unmatched. The CDR3 consists of 15 residues. The CDR3 region is CASSTLAGGPGEQFF. The CDR3 region has the DNA TGTGCCAGTAGTACTCTAGCGGGAGGGCCCGGTGAGCAGTTCTTC. The variable domain in full, with the rest retrieved from reference TRBV19 and TRBJ2-1, is DGGITQSPKYLFRKEGQNVTLSCEQNLNHDAMYWYRQDPGQGLRLIYYSQIVNDFQKGDIAEGYSVSREKKESFPLTVTSAQKNPTAFYLCASSTLAGGPGEQFFGPGTRLTVL.

This clone was picked up one time. The rearrangement joins TRBV5-4 to TRBJ2-5, with TRBD2 matching over 13 bases. The ends lost 0 bases at V and 4 bases at J; junction bases unmatched: 6. Germline V gene lookup returns CDR1 SGHNT and CDR2 YYREEE (reference sequence). This CDR3 has 17 residues. The CDR3 sequence is CASSLGTSGRIGETQYF. Here the CDR3 DNA reads TGTGCCAGCAGCTTGGGGACTAGCGGGAGAATAGGAGAGACCCAGTACTTC.

The J gene is TRBJ1-2, the V gene TRBV19; TRBD1 agrees at 9 bases. With V trimmed by 10 bases and J by 1 base, 10 bases remained unmatched. This CDR3 is built from 15 residues. From germline, CDR1 is LNHDA and CDR2 SQIVND (reference sequence). CDR3 amino acids: CATRPGQGNNYGYTF. DNA of the CDR3: TGTGCCACCCGACCAGGACAGGGGAATAACTATGGCTACACCTTC.

The chain is built from TRBV25-1 and TRBJ2-1; TRBD2 matches at 9 bases. The CDR3 is 18 amino acids. The V gene's germline CDR1 is MGHDK and CDR2 SYGVNS. V was clipped by 1 base and J by 8 bases; unmatched bases: 15. CDR3 loop: CASSESSPRSSGSDEQFF. In DNA form, the CDR3 reads TGTGCCAGCAGTGAATCCTCCCCCCGCAGTAGCGGGAGCGATGAGCAGTTCTTC.

The chain combines TRBV24-1 with TRBJ2-2; a weak D match, TRBD2 (6 bases). Germline-derived CDR1 and CDR2 are KGHDR and SFDVKD. This CDR3 contains 15 residues. The V end was cut by 5 bases, the J end by 0 bases, with 9 bases between. The CDR3 region is CATSARLANTGELFF. CDR3 DNA: TGTGCCACCAGTGCCAGACTAGCGAACACCGGGGAGCTGTTTTTT.